This T cell receptor beta chain was recovered during a study of T-cell memory formation after mild COVID-19. Study background: For the most part, TCR clusters were specific to one donor. General study points: Some clones that responded turned up in pre-infection memory, which suggests that cross-reactive memory joined in.

This clonotype was counted between two and nine times. Its antigen is not known. TCRdb reprocessed the 5' RACE reads with MiXCR, giving one entry per CDR3 protein. This sample has 200,000 to 250,000 distinct CDR3 sequences, with 16% found just once. Trimming took 0 bases from V and 3 from J, leaving 10 bases between them. This CDR3 has 15 residues. Germline CDR1 is SGHRS and CDR2 is YFSETQ. This rearrangement joins TRBV5-1 to TRBJ1-5; D is possibly TRBD1 (5 bases). The origin of this receptor is a man aged 18 to 30 who had mild COVID-19 (a few samples of this study predate the infection). Cell type and time point are not known. The sample comprised PBMCs or a T cell subset sorted from them (not recorded which). The CDR3 reads CASSLGQGDNQPQHF. CDR3 in DNA: TGCGCCAGCAGCTTGGGGCAGGGAGACAATCAGCCCCAGCATTTT.